The 27 T cell receptor beta chains in this list originate from one sample, sequenced in a study of blood T cell repertoires in COVID-19. Using immunoSEQ multiplex PCR, the repertoire was profiled, and TCRdb retains in-frame clones only, with some absent. Of under 400,000 clones in the sample, 90% were seen once. Sequenced material: peripheral blood. All receptors derive from a man younger than 30 with active or convalescent COVID-19.

The sample holds one count of this clone. The chain employs TRBV7-3 and TRBJ2-1, with D maybe TRBD2 (6 bases). The CDR3 contains 13 residues. The ends were cut back, 3 bases at V and 5 bases at J, with 8 bases in the middle. Germline loops: CDR1 SGHTA, CDR2 FQGTGA. As DNA, the CDR3 is TGTGCCAGCAGCTTCGGGGGTAACAATGAGCAGTTCTTC. Translating it yields CASSFGGNNEQFF.

For this clone: Distinct nucleotide sequences in the sample also encode this CDR3. The chain's CDR3 is CASSLSPGGEKLFF. CDR3 in DNA: TGCGCCAGCAGCTTGTCCCCAGGGGGTGAAAAACTGTTTTTT. J is TRBJ1-4 and V is TRBV5-1, with 7 bases that match TRBD1. Germline values: CDR1 SGHRS, CDR2 YFSETQ. This CDR3 region has 14 residues. With V trimmed by 1 base and J by 7 bases, 4 bases remained unmatched. Full variable domain (outside the CDR3, taken from reference TRBV5-1 and TRBJ1-4): KAGVTQTPRYLIKTRGQQVTLSCSPISGHRSVSWYQQTPGQGLQFLFEYFSETQRNKGNFPGRFSGRQFSNSRSEMNVSTLELGDSALYLCASSLSPGGEKLFFGSGTQLSVL.

The chain carries TRBV6-5 and TRBJ2-5; the D gene is possibly TRBD2 (5 bases). Trimming left V 2 bases short and J 3 bases short, with 7 bases between. The germline V gene has CDR1 MNHEY and CDR2 SVGAGI. The CDR3 covers 13 residues. The CDR3 DNA follows: TGTGCCAGCAGTTACGGGGAGAAAGAGACCCAGTACTTC. The encoded protein is CASSYGEKETQYF.

This clone occurred a few times. This chain connects TRBV5-5 to TRBJ2-7; TRBD1 agrees at 10 bases. The germline V gene encodes CDR1 SGHKS and CDR2 YYEKEE (reference sequence). The CDR3 spans 16 residues. Trimming cost V 5 bases and J 9 bases; bases outside gene matches: 17. For the CDR3, the DNA is TGTGCCAGCAGTTTTGCCGGGACAGGGGCCGCGACGGGGCAGTACTTC. This gives the protein CASSFAGTGAATGQYF.

The chain is built from TRBV19 and TRBJ2-3; tentatively, D is TRBD2 (5 bases). V was cut by 6 bases and J by 4 bases, with 14 bases left in between. Germline values: CDR1 LNHDA, CDR2 SQIVND (reference sequence). The CDR3 contains 14 residues. CDR3 in DNA: TGTGCCAGTAGCATCGTGGGGAGTGCAGATACGCAGTATTTT. Residues: CASSIVGSADTQYF.

V usage is TRBV27 and J usage is TRBJ2-7, with 9 bases that match TRBD1. J was trimmed by 2 bases and V by 6 bases; bases with no gene match: 5. This CDR3 comprises 14 residues. CDR1 is MNHEY, CDR2 SMNVEV, per germline (reference sequence). This CDR3 reads CASSRTGVTYEQYF. CDR3 DNA sequence: TGTGCCAGCAGCAGGACAGGGGTAACCTACGAGCAGTACTTC.

The chain combines TRBV6-2 or TRBV6-3 with TRBJ1-1; perhaps TRBD1 as D (6 bases). The germline V gene encodes CDR1 MNHEY and CDR2 SVGEGT. V lost 4 bases and J lost 3, with 15 bases in between. The CDR3 totals 15 residues. CDR3 sequence: CASSSIRGADTEAFF. CDR3 bases: TGTGCCAGCAGTTCTATACGGGGGGCCGACACTGAAGCTTTCTTT.

This chain uses TRBV7-8 with TRBJ2-1; D is perhaps TRBD2 (6 bases). V was pared by 4 bases and J by 7 bases, with 11 bases between. This CDR3 contains 13 residues. The V gene's germline CDR1 is SGHVS and CDR2 FQNEAQ. The CDR3 DNA sequence: TGTGCCAGCAGCTCCGGACTATTGAATGAGCAGTTCTTC. Encoded protein: CASSSGLLNEQFF.

V is TRBV7-9 and J is TRBJ2-1; 9 nucleotides align to TRBD1. The CDR3 has 16 residues. V was pared by 0 bases and J by 8 bases, with 8 bases of the junction left unmatched. Per the germline V gene, CDR1 is SEHNR and CDR2 is FQNEAQ (reference sequence). DNA of the CDR3: TGTGCCAGCAGCTTAGCACGGGACAGGGAAGGCGATGAGCAGTTCTTC. Translating it yields CASSLARDREGDEQFF.

This rearrangement joins TRBV3-1 (or the pseudogene TRBV3-2) to TRBJ1-4; D not certain. Germline V gene lookup returns CDR1 LGHDT and CDR2 YNNKEL (reference sequence). V was shortened by 0 bases and J by 4 bases, with 6 bases between the two germline ends. This CDR3 has 14 residues. DNA for the CDR3: TGTGCCAGCAGCCAAGATCAGATTAATGAAAAACTGTTTTTT. This sequence encodes CASSQDQINEKLFF.

V gene TRBV18 combines with J gene TRBJ2-2; maybe TRBD1 (5 bases). V lost 3 bases and J 4 bases, leaving 15 bases between the germline ends. The CDR3 consists of 16 residues. From germline, CDR1 is KGHSH and CDR2 LQKENI. The CDR3 spells CASSPATAKGTGELFF. CDR3 bases: TGTGCCAGCTCACCGGCGACAGCAAAGGGCACCGGGGAGCTGTTTTTT.

V is TRBV6-2 or TRBV6-3 and J is TRBJ1-5, with D unclear. V lost 0 bases and J 5 bases, leaving 11 bases between the germline ends. The CDR3 totals 15 residues. CDR1 is MNHEY and CDR2 is SVGEGT in the germline V gene. CDR3 in amino acids: CASSYSGISYQPQHF. As DNA, the CDR3 is TGTGCCAGCAGTTACTCCGGGATCAGCTATCAGCCCCAGCATTTT.

J is TRBJ1-6 and V is TRBV18; possible D gene TRBD1, 6 bases. V lost 3 bases, J lost 7 bases, and 16 bases lay in between. The CDR3 consists of 16 residues. Germline CDR1 KGHSH, CDR2 LQKENI. The CDR3 region has the DNA TGTGCCAGCTCACCCTCCCGGGGGGCCCCCAATTCACCCCTCCACTTT. Protein: CASSPSRGAPNSPLHF.

Here the CDR3 DNA reads TGTGCCAGCAGCTCGACAGGGGTTAACACTGAAGCTTTCTTT. Its translation: CASSSTGVNTEAFF. V and J are TRBV5-5 and TRBJ1-1; 8 nucleotides match TRBD1. The CDR3 totals 14 residues. Trimming cost V 3 bases and J 2 bases; bases outside gene matches: 3. Germline V gene data show CDR1 as SGHKS and CDR2 as YYEKEE (reference sequence).

This clone was seen once. V and J are TRBV24-1 and TRBJ1-5; D remains ambiguous. Germline V gene sequence: CDR1 KGHDR, CDR2 SFDVKD. The CDR3 is made up of 12 amino acids. V was cut by 2 bases and J by 6 bases, with 4 bases left in between. CDR3 amino acids: CATSDSGQPQHF. The DNA of the CDR3 is TGTGCCACCAGTGATTCCGGTCAGCCCCAGCATTTT.

This clone showed up just once. CDR3 coding DNA: TGTGCCAGCAGTTCCGCCGGGAATAGCAATCAGCCCCAGCATTTT. It encodes CASSSAGNSNQPQHF. The chain combines TRBV6-5 with TRBJ1-5; no reliable D call. CDR3 length: 15 amino acids. The ends were cut back, 4 bases at V and 0 bases at J, with 10 bases in the middle. Germline V gene data show CDR1 as MNHEY and CDR2 as SVGAGI.

CDR3 amino acids: CASSHASTGSYEQYF. In DNA, the CDR3 is TGTGCCAGCAGCCACGCGTCTACGGGCTCCTACGAGCAGTACTTC. The chain is built from TRBV6-5 and TRBJ2-7, with D hard to call. Per germline, CDR1 MNHEY and CDR2 SVGAGI. The CDR3 runs 15 residues. The V gene lost 6 bases and the J gene lost 0 bases, with 15 bases spanning the gap.

The chain recombines TRBV7-6 with TRBJ2-1; 7 bases are shared with TRBD1. There are 15 residues in the CDR3. The germline V gene encodes CDR1 SGHVS and CDR2 FNYEAQ. The V segment lost 5 bases and the J segment 4 bases; nucleotides outside the gene matches: 8. The DNA for the CDR3 is TGTGCCAGCAGCGGCGGCAGGGACAGTTACAATGAGCAGTTCTTC. This codes for CASSGGRDSYNEQFF.

This chain links TRBV5-1 with TRBJ2-7, with D maybe TRBD2 (5 bases). V dropped 0 bases and J dropped 5 bases, with 21 bases sitting between them. Germline CDR1 is SGHRS and CDR2 is YFSETQ. The CDR3 length is 17 residues. CDR3 loop: CASSLVSGIGMVDEQYF. CDR3 coding DNA: TGCGCCAGCAGCTTGGTGTCCGGGATAGGGATGGTGGACGAGCAGTACTTC.

The rearrangement joins TRBV7-2 to TRBJ2-2; D not certain. Germline CDR1 and CDR2: SGHTA and FQGNSA. V was trimmed by 3 bases and J by 3 bases, leaving 5 bases between them. The CDR3 has 13 residues. CDR3 DNA: TGTGCCAGCAGCTTTGGCCACACCGGGGAGCTGTTTTTT. This sequence encodes CASSFGHTGELFF. The whole variable domain, filled in from reference TRBV7-2 and TRBJ2-2, reads GAGVSQSPSNKVTEKGKDVELRCDPISGHTALYWYRQSLGQGLEFLIYFQGNSAPDKSGLPSDRFSAERTGGSVSTLTIQRTQQEDSAVYLCASSFGHTGELFFGEGSRLTVL.

The J gene is TRBJ2-7, the V gene TRBV4-1; no clear D gene. The CDR3 loop spans 14 amino acids. Trimming cost V 10 bases and J 0 bases, with 16 bases left between them. Germline assignment: CDR1 MGHRA and CDR2 YSYEKL. The CDR3 sequence: CATAHSLGSYEQYF. The CDR3 bases are TGCGCCACCGCTCACTCCCTTGGCTCCTACGAGCAGTACTTC.

In its sample, this clone was seen once. The V and J genes are TRBV9 and TRBJ1-3; a possible D gene is TRBD1 (6 bases). With 0 bases removed from V and 3 bases from J, the gap between germline ends came to 13 bases. Germline V gene lookup returns CDR1 SGDLS and CDR2 YYNGEE. CDR3 length equals 16 residues. CDR3 bases: TGTGCCAGCAGCGTAGGACCAGGGGAAATTGGAAACACCATATATTTT. Translated, it gives CASSVGPGEIGNTIYF.

This chain uses TRBV12-3 or TRBV12-4 with TRBJ1-1, with D hard to call. The CDR3 spans 11 residues. V shed 6 bases and J shed 8 bases, with 10 bases lying between them. CDR3 amino acids: CASRRAPEAFF. CDR3 nucleotides: TGTGCCAGCAGGCGGGCACCCGAAGCTTTCTTT.

J is TRBJ1-5 and V is TRBV2, with 10 bases that match TRBD1. V was pared by 7 bases and J by 7 bases, with 7 bases of the junction left unmatched. CDR3 length: 14 residues. Germline V gives CDR1 SNHLY, CDR2 FYNNEI. CDR3 DNA sequence: TGTGCCAGCATCGCGACAGGGGGCGGGCAGCCCCAGCATTTT. It codes for CASIATGGGQPQHF.

CDR3 nucleotides: TGCAGCGACTCCTGGCGGGGTCGGGGTGGGCCAGATACGCAGTATTTT. Its translation is CSDSWRGRGGPDTQYF. This chain connects TRBV29-1 to TRBJ2-3, with a tentative D call TRBD2 (6 bases). Trimming pared 7 bases from V and 4 bases from J, leaving 24 bases between. This CDR3 is built from 16 residues. CDR1 is SQVTM, CDR2 ANQGSEA, per germline.

This chain joins TRBV5-5 and TRBJ2-7, with D possibly matching TRBD2 (5 bases). The length of the CDR3 is 13 residues. The V gene lost 2 bases and the J gene lost 0 bases, with 6 bases spanning the gap. CDR1 SGHKS and CDR2 YYEKEE come from the germline V gene (reference sequence). The CDR3 coding sequence is TGTGCCAGCAGCTTCGGGATCTCCTACGAGCAGTACTTC. Its translation is CASSFGISYEQYF.

The chain recombines TRBV6-1 with TRBJ2-1; tentatively, D is TRBD2 (6 bases). This CDR3 is 13 amino acids long. Trimming stripped 3 bases from V and 10 bases from J, with 13 bases between. From germline, CDR1 is MNHNS and CDR2 SASEGT. The CDR3: CASSETRNREQFF. For the CDR3, the DNA is TGTGCCAGCAGTGAGACTAGAAACCGGGAGCAGTTCTTC.